This section outlines one T cell receptor beta chain sequence together with its context. As yet, its antigen is unknown. This specimen belongs to a study of cytomegalovirus exposure and HLA in healthy donors. Study-wide points: In vitro confirmation showed a few CMV-associated chains to be CMV antigen specific.

PCR employed 60 Vbeta and 13 Jbeta primers. Profiling relied on immunoSEQ multiplex PCR, and the TCRdb table lists in-frame clones only, not all of them. This table has 100,000 to 150,000 clones, roughly 80% appearing once. This CDR3 spans 16 amino acids. From germline, CDR1 is SGHTA and CDR2 FQGNSA. Trimming removed 4 bases from V and 3 bases from J; junction bases left unmatched: 9. The rearrangement links TRBV7-2 to TRBJ2-4, with 7 bases lining up with TRBD1. The receptor comes from a man aged 18 to 30 in good health and CMV-seropositive. Sequenced material: PBMCs. The CDR3 region has the DNA TGTGCCAGCAGCTCGGTTACCGGGACAGTCAAAAACATTCAGTACTTC. Its translation is CASSSVTGTVKNIQYF.